A single sample gave rise to the 29 T cell receptor beta chains below, sequenced in a study of blood T cell repertoires in COVID-19. Sequencing was performed with immunoSEQ multiplex PCR; in TCRdb, only in-frame clones are kept and a portion is missing. The repertoire holds roughly 420,000 clones, approximately 87% seen once, with more than 0.9% in the top ten. Sequenced: PBMCs or T cells enriched from blood (not recorded which). The receptor source for this set is a woman aged 25 to 39 with acute COVID-19.

V is TRBV6-2 or TRBV6-3 and J is TRBJ2-7; D possibly corresponds to TRBD1 (6 bases). The CDR3 sequence is 14 residues long. Per the germline V gene, CDR1 is MNHEY and CDR2 is SVGEGT. Deletions cut 2 bases from V and 2 bases from J, with 10 bases between. CDR3 in amino acids: CASSYPTGTYEQYF. As DNA, the CDR3 is TGTGCCAGCAGTTACCCGACAGGAACCTACGAGCAGTACTTC.

The chain combines TRBV10-2 with TRBJ2-2; a possible D gene is TRBD2 (5 bases). The CDR3 extends over 14 amino acids. In germline, CDR1 is WSHSY, CDR2 SAAADI. V was shortened by 6 bases and J by 1 base, with 9 bases between the two germline ends. The CDR3 DNA is TGCGCCAGCAGCTTAACTAGGAACACCGGGGAGCTGTTTTTT. Its protein product is CASSLTRNTGELFF.

V and J are TRBV6-1 and TRBJ1-5; D uncertain. The germline V gene encodes CDR1 MNHNS and CDR2 SASEGT. The CDR3 covers 15 residues. V gave up 1 base and J gave up 4 bases, with 11 bases separating them. The DNA for the CDR3 is TGTGCCAGCAGTGAAGGAATAGCCCCAAATCAGCCCCAGCATTTT. This encodes CASSEGIAPNQPQHF.

The CDR3 spells CASSSGGSPLHF. Written as DNA, the CDR3 is TGTGCCAGCAGTTCAGGGGGCTCACCCCTCCACTTT. This chain uses TRBV12-3 or TRBV12-4 with TRBJ1-6, with TRBD1 identical over 8 bases. The ends lost 4 bases at V and 10 bases at J; junction bases unmatched: 0. This CDR3 has 12 residues.

This clone was counted a single time. The V call is TRBV6-1, the J call TRBJ1-1; D is ambiguous. Trimming removed 2 bases from V and 3 bases from J, with 16 bases in between. Germline CDR1 MNHNS, CDR2 SASEGT. The CDR3 contains 16 residues. Here the CDR3 reads CASSEPMRGGHTEAFF. DNA of the CDR3: TGTGCCAGCAGTGAACCGATGCGGGGTGGTCACACTGAAGCTTTCTTT.

This rearrangement joins TRBV19 to TRBJ2-7, with D perhaps matching TRBD1 (6 bases). The CDR3 loop spans 16 amino acids. V lost 4 bases and J 4 bases, leaving 20 bases between the germline ends. Germline V lookup: CDR1 LNHDA, CDR2 SQIVND (reference sequence). The CDR3 bases are TGTGCCAGTAGTACTACGGGGCCAGGGGTCTCGTACGAGCAGTACTTC. Translated: CASSTTGPGVSYEQYF. The variable domain in full, with the rest retrieved from reference TRBV19 and TRBJ2-7, is DGGITQSPKYLFRKEGQNVTLSCEQNLNHDAMYWYRQDPGQGLRLIYYSQIVNDFQKGDIAEGYSVSREKKESFPLTVTSAQKNPTAFYLCASSTTGPGVSYEQYFGPGTRLTVT.

This sequence joins TRBV27 and TRBJ2-7; 7 bases align to TRBD1. The CDR3 loop spans 15 amino acids. The V segment lost 6 bases and the J segment 0 bases; nucleotides outside the gene matches: 8. In germline, CDR1 is MNHEY, CDR2 SMNVEV (reference sequence). The DNA of the CDR3 is TGTGCCAGCAGCCCCGACAGGGCTCTCTCCTACGAGCAGTACTTC. Residues: CASSPDRALSYEQYF.

The V gene is TRBV7-9, the J gene TRBJ2-7; 10 nucleotides match TRBD2. CDR3 length equals 14 residues. V lost 1 base to trimming and J lost 6 bases; unmatched junction nucleotides: 3. In germline, CDR1 is SEHNR, CDR2 FQNEAQ (reference sequence). CDR3 loop: CASSLVAGGSEQYF. CDR3 nucleotide sequence: TGTGCCAGCAGCTTAGTAGCGGGGGGTAGCGAGCAGTACTTC.

This clone was detected once. The CDR3 coding sequence is TGTGCCAGCCCTAAATCGGGGGCAGGGGGCGTCTATGGCTACACCTTC. This codes for CASPKSGAGGVYGYTF. V and J are TRBV2 and TRBJ1-2, with TRBD1 matching over 8 bases. The V gene's germline CDR1 is SNHLY and CDR2 FYNNEI. The J segment lost 4 bases and the V segment lost 8 bases, leaving 15 bases of the junction unmatched. The CDR3 runs to 16 residues.

J is TRBJ1-2 and V is TRBV15, with 8 bases lining up with TRBD1. Trimming cost V 3 bases and J 8 bases; bases outside gene matches: 14. The CDR3 is 16 residues long. Germline V lookup: CDR1 LNHNV, CDR2 YYDKDF (reference sequence). The CDR3 bases are TGTGCCACCAGCAGCGACAGGGGCTCCATATTTCGGGGCTACACCTTC. Encoded protein: CATSSDRGSIFRGYTF.

The chain is built from TRBV2 and TRBJ1-1; D is unclear. Germline CDR1 SNHLY, CDR2 FYNNEI. This CDR3 is built from 11 residues. V lost 7 bases to trimming and J lost 11 bases, with 14 bases between them. Here the CDR3 reads CASTREVRAFF. CDR3 DNA sequence: TGTGCCAGCACAAGAGAAGTGCGGGCTTTCTTT.

The chain has TRBV19 and TRBJ1-4; D not certain. V lost 3 bases, J lost 11 bases, and 10 bases lay in between. In germline, CDR1 is LNHDA, CDR2 SQIVND (reference sequence). This CDR3 contains 12 residues. The CDR3 sequence is CASSILRGKLFF. The CDR3 DNA reads as TGTGCCAGTAGTATCCTTCGAGGGAAACTGTTTTTT.

V is TRBV24-1 and J is TRBJ1-1, with 7 bases matching TRBD1. CDR3 length: 17 amino acids. With 8 bases clipped from V and 0 bases from J, the junction kept 14 bases outside the gene matches. Looked up from germline, CDR1 is KGHDR and CDR2 is SFDVKD. The CDR3 reads CATNRARGPPMNTEAFF. CDR3 in DNA: TGTGCCACCAATCGGGCGAGGGGGCCTCCTATGAACACTGAAGCTTTCTTT.

This chain joins TRBV27 and TRBJ2-7, with a tentative D call TRBD2 (6 bases). Trimming shortened V by 0 bases and J by 0 bases, and 24 bases separated the two germline ends. Germline assignment: CDR1 MNHEY and CDR2 SMNVEV (reference sequence). The CDR3 consists of 20 residues. CDR3 DNA sequence: TGTGCCAGCAGTTTATCGAGTTGGGCTAGCGACGTGGAGAACTCCTACGAGCAGTACTTC. It encodes CASSLSSWASDVENSYEQYF.

This clone was observed a single time. This rearrangement joins TRBV24-1 to TRBJ2-2; 7 nucleotides agree with TRBD1. The CDR3 totals 17 residues. CDR1 and CDR2 (germline): KGHDR, SFDVKD. V shed 3 bases, J shed 3 bases, and the junction held 9 bases outside the gene matches. CDR3 sequence: CATSDLPTGWYTGELFF. Here the CDR3 DNA reads TGTGCCACCAGTGATCTACCGACAGGGTGGTACACCGGGGAGCTGTTTTTT.

The chain has TRBV6-6 and TRBJ1-5; 7 bases line up with TRBD1. CDR1 is MNHNY and CDR2 is SVGAGI in the germline V gene (reference sequence). This CDR3 spans 14 amino acids. V gave up 6 bases and J gave up 0 bases; unmatched junction bases: 2. This chain's CDR3 is CASRGTDSNQPQHF. The CDR3 DNA sequence: TGTGCCAGCAGGGGGACAGATAGCAATCAGCCCCAGCATTTT.

For this clone: The sample contains more than one DNA sequence encoding this CDR3. This chain links TRBV7-3 with TRBJ2-3; D unresolved. V was trimmed by 5 bases and J by 1 base, leaving 7 bases between them. Germline V gene lookup returns CDR1 SGHTA and CDR2 FQGTGA. The CDR3 has 13 amino acids. The CDR3 region has the DNA TGTGCCAGCAGCCCCCCAGGCACAGATACGCAGTATTTT. It translates to CASSPPGTDTQYF.

The chain recombines TRBV4-2 with TRBJ1-2; 12 bases map to TRBD1. This CDR3 is 19 amino acids long. V dropped 2 bases and J dropped 4; count of bases not matched to a gene: 14. In germline, CDR1 is LGHNA, CDR2 YNFKEQ. CDR3 sequence (DNA): TGTGCCAGCAGCCAACCGCCGGGGACAGGGGGCCGGATGAGCTATGGCTACACCTTC. Protein product: CASSQPPGTGGRMSYGYTF.

The chain carries TRBV7-8 and TRBJ2-1; TRBD2 matches 10 bases. Germline CDR1 and CDR2: SGHVS and FQNEAQ. The V and J ends lost 2 bases and 10 bases, in that order; junction bases with no gene match: 17. The length of the CDR3 is 18 residues. This CDR3 reads CASSLNFLSGGVTVEQFF. The DNA of the CDR3 is TGTGCCAGCAGCTTAAATTTTCTGAGCGGGGGGGTCACGGTGGAGCAGTTCTTC.

V usage is TRBV7-6 and J usage is TRBJ2-1, with 11 bases that match TRBD2. The ends lost 4 bases at V and 5 bases at J; junction bases unmatched: 7. Germline lookup yields CDR1 SGHVS and CDR2 FNYEAQ. This CDR3 is 16 amino acids long. The CDR3 DNA is TGTGCCAGCAGCTCTTTACTAGCGGGGGACAACAATGAGCAGTTCTTC. Encoded protein: CASSSLLAGDNNEQFF.

The chain links TRBV27 to TRBJ1-4; D is undetermined. V lost 3 bases and J 3 bases, leaving 14 bases between the germline ends. Looked up from germline, CDR1 is MNHEY and CDR2 is SMNVEV (reference sequence). The CDR3 contains 16 residues. DNA for the CDR3: TGTGCCAGCAGTTTCCTCCCCTGGCCCTCTAATGAAAAACTGTTTTTT. This codes for CASSFLPWPSNEKLFF.

This rearrangement joins TRBV5-1 to TRBJ2-3; the D is unclear. Germline V CDR1 and CDR2: SGHRS, YFSETQ. V lost 0 bases, J lost 1 base, and 3 bases lay in between. This CDR3 contains 13 residues. CDR3 region: CASSLAGTDTQYF. CDR3 sequence (DNA): TGCGCCAGCAGCTTGGCGGGCACAGATACGCAGTATTTT.

V and J are TRBV9 and TRBJ2-1; 8 bases fit TRBD2. With V trimmed by 3 bases and J by 10 bases, 12 bases remained unmatched. Germline V gene sequence: CDR1 SGDLS, CDR2 YYNGEE. CDR3 length: 15 amino acids. CDR3 DNA: TGTGCCAGCAGCGAGGAACTAGCGGCCCTCGGAGAGCAGTTCTTC. It specifies CASSEELAALGEQFF.

The CDR3 sequence is CASSLYGTGGGTEAFF. DNA for the CDR3: TGTGCCAGCAGCTTATACGGGACAGGGGGAGGCACTGAAGCTTTCTTT. The gene calls are TRBV7-2 and TRBJ1-1, with 11 bases fitting TRBD1. V lost 2 bases, J lost 4 bases, and 6 bases stayed unmatched. Germline V gene lookup returns CDR1 SGHTA and CDR2 FQGNSA. The CDR3 is 16 residues long. Based on the CDR3 plus reference TRBV7-2 and TRBJ1-1, the full variable domain is GAGVSQSPSNKVTEKGKDVELRCDPISGHTALYWYRQSLGQGLEFLIYFQGNSAPDKSGLPSDRFSAERTGGSVSTLTIQRTQQEDSAVYLCASSLYGTGGGTEAFFGQGTRLTVV.

The rearrangement links TRBV6-1 to TRBJ1-6, with no clear D. The germline V gene has CDR1 MNHNS and CDR2 SASEGT. This CDR3 is 17 amino acids long. V shed 2 bases and J shed 0 bases, with 11 bases lying between them. CDR3 in amino acids: CASSERQTSSYNSPLHF. CDR3 coding DNA: TGTGCCAGCAGTGAACGACAAACGAGCTCCTATAATTCACCCCTCCACTTT.

The chain has TRBV12-5 and TRBJ1-1; 8 bases fit TRBD1. The V segment lost 7 bases and the J segment 5 bases; nucleotides outside the gene matches: 9. From germline, CDR1 is LGHNT and CDR2 FRNRAP. This CDR3 region has 14 residues. CDR3 loop: CASVPAWTGTEAFF. The CDR3 DNA reads TGTGCTAGTGTCCCGGCGTGGACAGGGACTGAAGCTTTCTTT.

In nucleotides, the CDR3 is TGCGCCAGCAGCCAGGGGAGATCTGGGGCCAACGTCCTGACTTTC. Translated: CASSQGRSGANVLTF. J is TRBJ2-6 and V is TRBV4-1, with a weak D call TRBD2 (5 bases). The germline gives CDR1 MGHRA, CDR2 YSYEKL. V was trimmed by 3 bases and J by 1 base, leaving 7 bases between them. CDR3 length: 15 amino acids.

This clone was seen a single time. This chain links TRBV29-1 with TRBJ2-1, with TRBD1 as a possible D gene (6 bases). Trimming shortened V by 2 bases and J by 5 bases, and 13 bases separated the two germline ends. CDR1 is SQVTM, CDR2 ANQGSEA, per germline. The CDR3 contains 14 residues. The CDR3 sequence: CSVETGKGDNEQFF. The CDR3 nucleotides are TGCAGCGTTGAAACAGGGAAGGGTGACAATGAGCAGTTCTTC.

V usage is TRBV9 and J usage is TRBJ1-4, with unresolved D. Germline lookup yields CDR1 SGDLS and CDR2 YYNGEE. V lost 0 bases to trimming and J lost 1 base, with 10 bases between them. The CDR3 runs 16 residues. In DNA, the CDR3 is TGTGCCAGCAGCGTAGGCTCGGCAGGAACTAATGAAAAACTGTTTTTT. Protein sequence: CASSVGSAGTNEKLFF.